A single sample gave rise to the 2 T cell receptor beta chains below, sequenced in a study of blood T cell repertoires in COVID-19. The table came from immunoSEQ multiplex PCR; TCRdb's copy has only in-frame clones and leaves some out. The sample lists roughly 200,000 clones; around 88% were seen once. Sequencing was carried out using peripheral blood. These receptors all come from a man aged 18 to 30 with active or convalescent COVID-19.

The chain employs TRBV19 and TRBJ2-1; TRBD2 agrees at 7 bases. CDR3 length: 15 amino acids. CDR1 LNHDA and CDR2 SQIVND come from the germline V gene (reference sequence). The J segment lost 2 bases and the V segment lost 0 bases, leaving 1 base of the junction unmatched. The CDR3 sequence: CASSIDSGAYNEQFF. CDR3 bases: TGTGCCAGTAGTATAGACAGCGGGGCCTACAATGAGCAGTTCTTC.

This chain uses TRBV7-2 with TRBJ1-1; 7 bases map to TRBD1. Germline V gene sequence: CDR1 SGHTA, CDR2 FQGNSA. This CDR3 has 13 amino acids. With 2 bases clipped from V and 8 bases from J, the junction kept 5 bases outside the gene matches. The CDR3 loop reads CASSLFPGQEAFF. For the CDR3, the DNA is TGTGCCAGCAGCTTATTCCCGGGACAGGAAGCTTTCTTT.